This T cell receptor (beta chain) derives from a study of CD8 T cells in Susac syndrome. The V gene lost 6 bases and the J gene lost 6 bases, with 24 bases spanning the gap. Germline V gene lookup returns CDR1 KGHSH and CDR2 LQKENI. The CDR3 runs 17 residues. RNA was extracted with the RNeasy kit, and a quantity of roughly 0.5 to 1 ug was reverse transcribed using random hexamers. TCRdb re-analysed the immunoSEQ multiplex PCR reads in MiXCR, keeping a single row per CDR3 protein. The sample yields around 270,000 distinct CDR3 sequences, about 88% seen once. The chain uses TRBV18 and TRBJ1-5; D possibly corresponds to TRBD1 (5 bases). Sequencing was carried out using CD8+ T cells from PBMCs. This clonotype was obtained from a human donor with multiple sclerosis. CDR3 sequence (DNA): TGTGCCAGCTCGCAAGACCTCGGGGCCGCCAAGGGTCAGCCCCAGCATTTT. Translation gives CASSQDLGAAKGQPQHF.